The source of this T cell receptor beta chain is a study of blood T cell repertoires in COVID-19 (dated by TCRdb to 2020 to 2022). With respect to the entire study: Samples covering the acute and convalescent phases of COVID-19 were provided by collaborators in the United States, Italy and Spain. The prospective study material was composed of cDNA or gDNA derived from T cells, B-cell-depleted T cells, or PBMCs. The dataset comprised deeply sampled blood TCRbeta repertoires from subjects exposed to, actively infected with, or recovered from COVID-19. A freely available public database, intended as a resource for researchers studying the immune response to SARS-CoV-2, is where the repertoires were released. Samples were obtained from the ongoing ImmuneRACE study (first 160 participants) and from 1,254 subjects provided by 6 global collaborators. A de-identified subject ID, COVID-19 status, age in years and sex were almost always included in the sample metadata. Where HLA class I and class II types were available, the types were taken from metadata supplied by the sample provider, not from assay-based typing.

About this clone itself: Its binding antigen is unknown. No much larger clone exists at a distance of one base, and base qualities are not known.

Enrolling through a virtual design, the prospective study's participants ranged in age from roughly 18 to 89 years and lived across 24 United States geographic areas. In the prospective study, participants were assigned to cohorts based on the clinical history participants reported in a screening survey and a study questionnaire. Recovered participants in ImmuneRACE Cohort 3 were defined as having two consecutive negative NP/OP PCR tests, clearance from a healthcare professional, or resolution of symptoms. In the prospective study, whole blood, serum and a nasopharyngeal or oropharyngeal swab were collected from each participant by mobile phlebotomists. Participants in the prospective study had the option to provide additional blood draws and questionnaires over a roughly two-month period. Blood samples from the prospective study were shipped frozen or at room temperature prior to DNA extraction.

The CDR3 goes from the cysteine to the phenylalanine over 13 residues. Only the CDR3 DNA is retained, 39 bases long and in frame from the first base. CDR1 and CDR2 are drawn from the germline V gene (reference sequence): SGHAT, FQDESV. The full study reports these points: The amount of clinical and demographic metadata varied by source and participant and was provided uncurated.

TCRbeta CDR3 regions were amplified from genomic DNA using the immunoSEQ Assay, a bias-controlled multiplex PCR. On the study's bioinformatics: Within the assay, amplification of reference gene primers was used to estimate how many nucleated cells each sample contained. Sequence reads were collapsed and filtered to measure the absolute abundance of every unique TCRbeta CDR3 rearrangement. For each sample, productive Simpson clonality was calculated as the square root of Simpson's diversity index over productive rearrangements. TCRdb re-hosts the immuneACCESS table, in-frame sequences only. Its copies lack some clones; in the studies checked, an unresolved V gene accounts for under half of them, and the cause for the rest is not known. The DNA gave D and trimming, while V, J and clone size come from that table. The sample table shows under 200,000 clones, and approximately 90% are seen once. Clones ranked in the top ten supply roughly 0.82% of the sample.

The sequencing input was PBMCs or T cells enriched from blood (not recorded which). This TCR derives from a young woman who had recovered from COVID-19. This receptor chain uses TRBV11-1 and TRBJ2-5; the junction holds 9 bases that match TRBD2. The bases are TGTTCGGGGCTAGCGGGACCGGGGGAGACCCAGTACTTC. Its protein product is CSGLAGPGETQYF.